The 26 T cell receptor beta chains below were found in one sample sequenced in a study of glioma-infiltrating T cells after dendritic cell vaccination. The protocol was immunoSEQ multiplex PCR, while the TCRdb copy is restricted to in-frame clones and leaves out a portion. The sample records 45,000 to 60,000 clones, roughly four fifths being singletons. Time point indicated: after dendritic cell vaccination, including at tumor progression/relapse. Specimen: blood, collected after dendritic cell vaccination. These receptors came from a human donor with glioblastoma.

V is TRBV5-1 and J is TRBJ2-3; D is perhaps TRBD2 (5 bases). V lost 4 bases and J lost 2, with 11 bases in between. In germline, CDR1 is SGHRS, CDR2 YFSETQ. This CDR3 is built from 14 residues. The CDR3 DNA is TGCGCCAGCAGCCTCGGGGTGACCACAGATACGCAGTATTTT. Protein sequence: CASSLGVTTDTQYF.

The chain has TRBV6-6 and TRBJ2-1; 11 positions match TRBD2. Per the germline V gene, CDR1 is MNHNY and CDR2 is SVGAGI (reference sequence). CDR3 length equals 16 residues. The trim removed 6 bases at V and 4 bases at J, leaving 8 bases unmatched. CDR3 sequence: CASSQSLAGGYNEQFF. CDR3 nucleotide sequence: TGTGCCAGCAGCCAGTCTCTAGCGGGGGGATACAATGAGCAGTTCTTC.

This clone was seen only once. The chain employs TRBV6-6 and TRBJ1-5, with D perhaps TRBD1 (6 bases). In germline, CDR1 is MNHNY, CDR2 SVGAGI (reference sequence). The CDR3 contains 16 residues. V dropped 2 bases and J dropped 6 bases, with 17 bases sitting between them. The CDR3 region has the DNA TGTGCCAGCAGTTACGAGGACAGAAGGGAAGGTCAGCCCCAGCATTTT. Its translation is CASSYEDRREGQPQHF.

The CDR3 nucleotides read TGTGCCAGCAGTTTAACCGGCGAGCAGTACTTC. It translates to CASSLTGEQYF. The chain uses TRBV28 and TRBJ2-7; D remains unclear. The germline V gene encodes CDR1 MDHEN and CDR2 SYDVKM. V was shortened by 2 bases and J by 6 bases, with 5 bases between the two germline ends. The CDR3 extends over 11 amino acids.

Only one count was recorded for this clone. The chain carries TRBV6-1 and TRBJ2-7, with D possibly being TRBD1 (6 bases). Germline V gives CDR1 MNHNS, CDR2 SASEGT. This CDR3 spans 15 amino acids. V was pared by 6 bases and J by 2 bases, with 17 bases between. CDR3 amino acids: CASRISTGPTYEQYF. DNA of the CDR3: TGTGCCAGCAGAATATCTACAGGGCCAACCTACGAGCAGTACTTC.

The chain has TRBV11-3 and TRBJ2-7; D is perhaps TRBD2 (5 bases). Germline V gene sequence: CDR1 SGHNT, CDR2 YENEEA. The CDR3 consists of 14 residues. The V and J ends lost 2 bases and 2 bases respectively, with 10 bases between them. The CDR3 loop reads CASSLRSGPYEQYF. The CDR3 region has the DNA TGTGCCAGCAGCTTACGGAGCGGTCCCTACGAGCAGTACTTC.

The chain is built from TRBV14 and TRBJ2-5; 8 bases line up with TRBD2. Unmatched junction bases numbered 8, after V lost 0 bases and J lost 5 bases. CDR1 and CDR2 (germline): SGHDN, FVKESK. The CDR3 contains 16 residues. CDR3 loop: CASSQDQRGGSETQYF. DNA for the CDR3: TGTGCCAGCAGCCAAGATCAACGGGGGGGCAGTGAGACCCAGTACTTC.

CDR3 DNA: TGTGCCAGCAGTTTGGCGGGGGTCTGGGACATTCAGTACTTC. Translation: CASSLAGVWDIQYF. The V call is TRBV27, the J call TRBJ2-4; 7 nucleotides match TRBD2. The CDR3 totals 14 residues. Trimming took 3 bases from V and 8 from J; bases not matched to a gene: 7. CDR1 is MNHEY and CDR2 is SMNVEV in the germline V gene (reference sequence).

In the case of this clone: One end of the junction varies from germline; a read error may be responsible. The chain combines TRBV9 with TRBJ1-1, with D perhaps TRBD1 (5 bases). Germline CDR1 reads SGDLS; CDR2 reads YYNGEE. The CDR3 extends over 14 amino acids. The CDR3 DNA is TGTGCCAGCAGCGGGGGACGTATAGGGACTGAAGCTCTCTTT. Residues: CASSGGRIGTEALF.

The chain is built from TRBV4-1 and TRBJ2-2; 13 nucleotides agree with TRBD2. The CDR3 sequence is 21 residues long. Unmatched junction bases numbered 15, after V lost 1 base and J lost 4 bases. Germline values: CDR1 MGHRA, CDR2 YSYEKL. The CDR3 is CASSQGGGLTSGGRSTGELFF. The CDR3 DNA reads as TGCGCCAGCAGCCAAGGCGGGGGGTTGACTAGCGGGGGGCGGAGCACCGGGGAGCTGTTTTTT.

This clone was counted a single time. The chain combines TRBV11-3 with TRBJ2-7; TRBD1 might be the D (6 bases). Germline V gene sequence: CDR1 SGHNT, CDR2 YENEEA. The CDR3 consists of 14 residues. V gave up 1 base and J gave up 6 bases, with 13 bases separating them. The CDR3 DNA reads TGTGCCAGCAGCTTAGGACAGGCTGTGGGCGAGCAGTACTTC. This gives the protein CASSLGQAVGEQYF.

V is TRBV11-1 and J is TRBJ2-5, with 8 positions matching TRBD1. The germline CDR1 and CDR2 sequences are SGHAT and FQDESV (reference sequence). Trimming took 4 bases from V and 5 from J; bases not matched to a gene: 6. This CDR3 is 14 amino acids long. The CDR3 sequence is CASSSSDRAETQYF. The CDR3 DNA is TGTGCCAGCAGCTCTTCGGACAGGGCCGAGACCCAGTACTTC.

This chain uses TRBV18 with TRBJ2-5, with 7 positions matching TRBD1. This CDR3 comprises 13 residues. Germline V gives CDR1 KGHSH, CDR2 LQKENI. The V segment lost 6 bases and the J segment 2 bases; nucleotides outside the gene matches: 3. CDR3 protein: CASSRGQQETQYF. CDR3 coding DNA: TGTGCCAGCTCCCGGGGACAGCAAGAGACCCAGTACTTC.

The V call is TRBV30, the J call TRBJ1-1, with 9 bases that match TRBD1. The V segment lost 5 bases and the J segment 11 bases; nucleotides outside the gene matches: 12. CDR1 GTSNPN and CDR2 SVGIG come from the germline V gene (reference sequence). This CDR3 is 13 amino acids long. DNA of the CDR3: TGTGCCTGGGTCCTAGAACAGGGGGCCTACGCTTTCTTT. Translation gives CAWVLEQGAYAFF.

V is TRBV5-7 and J is TRBJ2-5, with a tentative D call TRBD1 (8 bases). TRBV5-7 qualifies as an ORF whose function is uncertain. Trimming cost V 7 bases and J 3 bases, with 16 bases left between them. The CDR3 consists of 14 residues. The CDR3 loop reads CASWRGTGEETQYF. The CDR3 DNA reads as TGTGCCAGCTGGCGGGGGACAGGAGAAGAGACCCAGTACTTC.

The V call is TRBV27, the J call TRBJ2-3; D possibly corresponds to TRBD1 (5 bases). This CDR3 comprises 13 residues. The V gene lost 5 bases and the J gene lost 5 bases, with 11 bases spanning the gap. The germline V gene has CDR1 MNHEY and CDR2 SMNVEV (reference sequence). DNA for the CDR3: TGTGCCAGCAGTCAGGCTACAGGAGATACGCAGTATTTT. Amino acid sequence: CASSQATGDTQYF.

The chain couples TRBV4-1 to TRBJ2-7; D might be TRBD2 (5 bases). The CDR3 loop spans 14 amino acids. Trimming pared 7 bases from V and 6 bases from J, leaving 19 bases between. Per the germline V gene, CDR1 is MGHRA and CDR2 is YSYEKL. CDR3 residues: CASTPSGLLSEQYF. Here the CDR3 DNA reads TGCGCCAGCACCCCAAGCGGATTACTTAGCGAGCAGTACTTC.

The J gene is TRBJ1-4, the V gene TRBV14; D is possibly TRBD1 (6 bases). CDR1 is SGHDN, CDR2 FVKESK, per germline. Trimming pared 1 base from V and 5 bases from J, leaving 11 bases between. The CDR3 runs 15 residues. The CDR3: CASSQGGRGNEKLFF. The CDR3 DNA is TGTGCCAGCAGCCAAGGGGGCAGGGGAAATGAAAAACTGTTTTTT.

The chain links TRBV30 to TRBJ2-1; tentative D call: TRBD2 (6 bases). The CDR3 extends over 12 amino acids. V dropped 8 bases and J dropped 8 bases, with 16 bases sitting between them. The germline gives CDR1 GTSNPN, CDR2 SVGIG (reference sequence). The CDR3 reads CAQTRGGYEQFF. CDR3 DNA: TGTGCCCAAACCCGTGGGGGGTATGAGCAGTTCTTC.

The chain links TRBV4-1 to TRBJ2-5; a possible D gene is TRBD2 (5 bases). The CDR3 covers 15 residues. CDR1 and CDR2 (germline): MGHRA, YSYEKL. Deletions cut 3 bases from V and 1 base from J, with 12 bases between. In DNA form, the CDR3 reads TGCGCCAGCAGCCAGGTGCTGGACTTCCAAGAGACCCAGTACTTC. Translating gives CASSQVLDFQETQYF.

In this sample, this clone turned up a few times. This chain uses TRBV6-1 with TRBJ1-3, with D perhaps TRBD1 (5 bases). CDR3 length: 15 amino acids. Germline assignment: CDR1 MNHNS and CDR2 SASEGT. Trimming removed 7 bases from V and 8 bases from J, with 21 bases in between. As DNA, the CDR3 is TGTGCCAGCAAGGTGGAGGGGAGTATGAAGGACACCATATATTTT. Amino acid sequence: CASKVEGSMKDTIYF.

The genes are TRBV5-1 and TRBJ2-3, with D possibly being TRBD1 (5 bases). V was clipped by 4 bases and J by 0 bases, with 15 bases between them. Germline-derived CDR1 and CDR2 are SGHRS and YFSETQ. CDR3 length: 16 amino acids. The CDR3 coding sequence is TGCGCCAGCAGCCCCCACCGTACAGGTAGCACAGATACGCAGTATTTT. It specifies CASSPHRTGSTDTQYF. Drawing the rest from reference TRBV5-1 and TRBJ2-3, the complete variable domain is KAGVTQTPRYLIKTRGQQVTLSCSPISGHRSVSWYQQTPGQGLQFLFEYFSETQRNKGNFPGRFSGRQFSNSRSEMNVSTLELGDSALYLCASSPHRTGSTDTQYFGPGTRLTVL.

V usage is TRBV5-3 and J usage is TRBJ1-4; no clear D gene. TRBV5-3 falls under the ORF class, with uncertain function. V was pared by 3 bases and J by 0 bases, with 9 bases between. The CDR3 length is 15 residues. The CDR3 loop reads CARSWAFATNEKLFF. The CDR3 nucleotides read TGTGCCAGAAGCTGGGCCTTTGCAACTAATGAAAAACTGTTTTTT.

This rearrangement joins TRBV10-3 to TRBJ2-1, with a tentative D call TRBD1 (6 bases). CDR1 and CDR2 (germline): ENHRY, SYGVKD. The V and J ends lost 7 bases and 6 bases respectively, with 13 bases between them. This CDR3 region has 13 residues. CDR3 loop: CAIMLSGVNEQFF. The CDR3, as DNA: TGTGCCATCATGCTATCAGGGGTCAATGAGCAGTTCTTC.

This chain joins TRBV4-1 and TRBJ1-5; D gene ambiguous. Germline CDR1 is MGHRA and CDR2 is YSYEKL. This CDR3 has 16 amino acids. Trimming took 1 base from V and 2 from J, leaving 12 bases between them. The CDR3 spells CASSQGSARGNQPQHF. As DNA, the CDR3 is TGCGCCAGCAGCCAAGGTTCGGCCCGGGGCAATCAGCCCCAGCATTTT.

The chain employs TRBV2 and TRBJ2-1, with D tentatively TRBD1 (6 bases). This CDR3 region has 12 residues. Germline V gene data show CDR1 as SNHLY and CDR2 as FYNNEI. Trimming removed 6 bases at V and 6 bases at J, with 9 bases between. The CDR3: CASSGTINEQFF. CDR3 DNA: TGTGCCAGCAGCGGGACAATCAATGAGCAGTTCTTC.